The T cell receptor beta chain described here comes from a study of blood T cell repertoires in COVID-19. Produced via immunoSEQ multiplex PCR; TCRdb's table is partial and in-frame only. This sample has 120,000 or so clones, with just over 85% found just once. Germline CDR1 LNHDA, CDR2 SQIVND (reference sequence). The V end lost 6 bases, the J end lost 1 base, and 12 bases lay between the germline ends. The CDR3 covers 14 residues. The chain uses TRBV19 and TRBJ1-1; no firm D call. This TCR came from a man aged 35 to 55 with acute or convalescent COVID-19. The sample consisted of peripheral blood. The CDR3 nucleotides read TGTGCCAGTAGCCCCAGGACTAGGAACACTGAAGCTTTCTTT. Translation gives CASSPRTRNTEAFF.